At least ten counts were recorded for the clone carrying this TCR beta chain. Its matching antigen is unknown. The authors made cDNA by 5'RACE with 10-nucleotide random UMIs. TCRdb passed the 5' RACE reads through MiXCR, listing each CDR3 protein once. There are about 18,000 distinct CDR3 sequences in the sample; 11% to 15% occur only once, and 7.8% lies in the top ten. The sorted libraries involved the use of about 910,000 CD4+ or CD8+ T cells. This entry belongs to a study of neurological immune-mediated disorders. Findings of the study overall: HTLV-1-associated myelopathy led in TCR clonal expansion, while multiple sclerosis ranked lowest, below healthy controls. None of the CDR3 amino acid sequences found in expanded clones was shared across subjects. This suggests that the TCR-beta repertoires were private in all groups.

CDR3 length equals 18 residues. The V and J ends lost 4 bases and 4 bases, in that order; junction bases with no gene match: 14. The germline V gene has CDR1 KGHDR and CDR2 SFDVKD. This chain joins TRBV24-1 and TRBJ2-1; 8 bases agree with TRBD1. The sequenced sample was CD4+ T cells from blood. The source of this sequence is a woman aged 55-70 years with HTLV-1-associated myelopathy (HAM/TSP). This CDR3 reads CATSDRSLTGGGYNEQFF. The CDR3 nucleotides read TGTGCCACCAGTGACCGATCCCTTACAGGGGGAGGATACAATGAGCAGTTCTTC.